The rows below give T cell receptor beta chains drawn from one sample of a study of patients and donors after allogeneic stem cell transplantation. TCRdb reprocessed the RT-PCR reads via MiXCR and lists one record per CDR3 protein. The data hold 30,000 or so distinct CDR3 sequences, with approximately 7% observed a single time. Material: blood, either unsorted or a sorted T cell fraction (not recorded which). The receptors originated from a human donor who was either an allogeneic HSCT recipient or a stem cell or donor lymphocyte infusion donor (not recorded which). It is not recorded whose cells these are; they may come from a transplant donor. The CDR3 runs from the conserved cysteine through the conserved F or W. The D gene is left open where the match is weak. Clone size appears in some rows only: once, few, many, or a class for an expanded clone.

V	size	D	J	DNA	CDR3
TRBV18	few	TRBD2	TRBJ2-3	TGTGCCAGCTCAAATCGACTAGCGGGAGAATCAGATACGCAGTATTTT	CASSNRLAGESDTQYF
TRBV28	many	TRBD2	TRBJ2-7	TGTGCCAGCATGGCGACTAGCGGGAGAGGCGAGCAGTACTTC	CASMATSGRGEQYF
TRBV5-5	large	-	TRBJ2-3	TGTGCCAGCAGCCCAGGATCCACAGATACGCAGTATTTT	CASSPGSTDTQYF
TRBV10-3	medium-sized	TRBD1	TRBJ1-1	TGTGCCATCAGATCAGGGGGTCCGAACACTGAAGCTTTCTTT	CAIRSGGPNTEAFF
TRBV2	-	-	TRBJ2-7	TGTGCCAGCAGTGACCCCGGCGGCGGCGAGCAGTACTTC	CASSDPGGGEQYF
TRBV14	few	-	TRBJ2-7	TGTGCCAGCAGCCCCGGGACTGGCTCCTACGAGCAGTACTTC	CASSPGTGSYEQYF
TRBV20-1	few	-	TRBJ2-7	TGCAGTGTCAATGGATGGGGTAGCTCCTACGAGCAGTACTTC	CSVNGWGSSYEQYF
TRBV9	few	-	TRBJ2-7	TGTGCCAGCAGCCCAACCTCCATAACCTACGAGCAGTACTTC	CASSPTSITYEQYF
TRBV11-3	many	TRBD2	TRBJ2-3	TGTGCCAGCAGCCTAAAAGCGGGCGGGAGGACAGATACGCAGTATTTT	CASSLKAGGRTDTQYF
TRBV7-6	many	-	TRBJ1-5	TGTGCCAGCAGCTTAGCTGGTATCCAGCCCCAGCATTTT	CASSLAGIQPQHF
TRBV7-9	few	TRBD2	TRBJ2-1	TGTGCCAGCAGGCCCATGCTAGCGGCATACAATGAGCAGTTCTTC	CASRPMLAAYNEQFF
TRBV4-1	many	-	TRBJ2-7	TGCGCCAGCAGCCAAGTTCAGACCTTATCTACTACCTACGAGCAGTACTTC	CASSQVQTLSTTYEQYF
TRBV2	many	-	TRBJ2-5	TGTGCCAGCAGTCTATCAGAGACCCAGTACTTC	CASSLSETQYF
TRBV20-1	many	TRBD1	TRBJ1-1	TGCAGTGCTAGAGGACAGGGGGGTTTGACTGAAGCTTTCTTT	CSARGQGGLTEAFF
TRBV5-1	many	-	TRBJ2-1	TGCGCCAGCAGCTTGGAAGCTAGCCTTAGTGAGCAGTTCTTC	CASSLEASLSEQFF
TRBV12-3/TRBV12-4	few	-	TRBJ1-1	TGTGCCAGCAGTTTGGGAACAACGAACACTGAAGCTTTCTTT	CASSLGTTNTEAFF
TRBV24-1	many	TRBD1	TRBJ2-3	TGTGCCACCAGACCGGGACAGTCACCCACAGATACGCAGTATTTT	CATRPGQSPTDTQYF
TRBV12-3/TRBV12-4	few	TRBD2	TRBJ2-1	TGTGCCAGCAGTTTCAAGGGGATCACTAGCGGGAGTATTAGTGAGCAGTTCTTC	CASSFKGITSGSISEQFF
TRBV28	many	-	TRBJ1-2	TGTGCCAGCAGTTTAACACCGGGGAACTATGGCTACACCTTC	CASSLTPGNYGYTF
TRBV14	-	-	TRBJ2-7	TGTGCCAGCAGCCCCCCCCTAGGAAGCTCCTACGAGCAGTACTTC	CASSPPLGSSYEQYF
TRBV9	many	TRBD1	TRBJ2-1	TGTGCCAGCAGCGTAGCAGGGGGCCTCGGCTTTGAGCAGTTCTTC	CASSVAGGLGFEQFF
TRBV21-1	many	-	TRBJ1-2	TGTGCCAGCAGCAAAAGTTGGGGGGACAAAGGGGACTATGGCTACACCTTC	CASSKSWGDKGDYGYTF
TRBV6-2/TRBV6-3	many	-	TRBJ1-1	TGTGCCAGCAGTTACGCTCTGGGGGATATGGTATCCACTGAAGCTTTCTTT	CASSYALGDMVSTEAFF
TRBV21-1	-	-	TRBJ2-1	TGTGCCAGCAGCAGACTAGCGCAGTATGCTGAGCAGTTCTTC	CASSRLAQYAEQFF
TRBV5-1	many	-	TRBJ2-2	TGCGCCAGCAGCCCGCTAACCGGGGAGCTGTTTTTT	CASSPLTGELFF
TRBV12-3/TRBV12-4	many	-	TRBJ2-5	TGTGCCAGCAGTTTAGGCCGGCAAGAGACCCAGTACTTC	CASSLGRQETQYF
TRBV14	many	-	TRBJ2-7	TGTGCCAGCAGCCAATGGTACGAGCAGTACTTC	CASSQWYEQYF
TRBV21-1	-	-	TRBJ2-1	TGTGCCAGCAGCAAAGAGTCCTACAGCACCTACAATGAGCAGTTCTTC	CASSKESYSTYNEQFF
TRBV6-5	many	-	TRBJ1-1	TGTGCCAGCAGTTACTCGAGGTGGGGGATGGGCACTGAAGCTTTCTTT	CASSYSRWGMGTEAFF
TRBV28	many	TRBD2	TRBJ2-7	TGTGCCAGCAGTTTATGGGCTAGCGGGAGCTACGAGCAGTACTTC	CASSLWASGSYEQYF
TRBV15	many	-	TRBJ2-5	TGTGCCACCAGCAGGGAAGAGACCCAGTACTTC	CATSREETQYF
TRBV6-5	many	TRBD1	TRBJ2-2	TGTGCCAGCAGTTACGACAGGGTGACCGGGGAGCTGTTTTTT	CASSYDRVTGELFF
TRBV3-1	many	-	TRBJ1-3	TGTGCCAGCAGCCAATCGGACAGTCCTGGAAACACCATATATTTT	CASSQSDSPGNTIYF
TRBV4-2	many	-	TRBJ2-5	TGTGCCAGCAGCCAGCAACTAGAGTATAGGACCCAGTACTTC	CASSQQLEYRTQYF
TRBV6-5	few	TRBD2	TRBJ2-7	TGTGCCAACAAGGGGGTAGCGGGAGGATCCCACGAGCAGTACTTC	CANKGVAGGSHEQYF
TRBV28	few	TRBD2	TRBJ2-3	TGTGCCAGCAGTTCCCCGACTAGCTTCTCAGATACGCAGTATTTT	CASSSPTSFSDTQYF
TRBV28	many	-	TRBJ1-2	TGTGCCAGCAGTCCTACCCCCGCGCGGAACTATGGCTACACCTTC	CASSPTPARNYGYTF
TRBV20-1	few	TRBD1	TRBJ2-7	TGCAGTGCTAGACCTCGACCGGGACAGGGAACATCCTACGAGCAGTACTTC	CSARPRPGQGTSYEQYF
TRBV11-3	many	-	TRBJ2-7	TGTGCCAGCAGCGTTAGTCCCACGACATACGAGCAGTACTTC	CASSVSPTTYEQYF
TRBV28	many	-	TRBJ2-4	TGTGCCAGCAGTAGCATGGGTGGGGCTGCCAAAAACATTCAGTACTTC	CASSSMGGAAKNIQYF
TRBV28	few	-	TRBJ2-7	TGTGCCAGCAGTTTAATGCAGCCCTACGAGCAGTACTTC	CASSLMQPYEQYF